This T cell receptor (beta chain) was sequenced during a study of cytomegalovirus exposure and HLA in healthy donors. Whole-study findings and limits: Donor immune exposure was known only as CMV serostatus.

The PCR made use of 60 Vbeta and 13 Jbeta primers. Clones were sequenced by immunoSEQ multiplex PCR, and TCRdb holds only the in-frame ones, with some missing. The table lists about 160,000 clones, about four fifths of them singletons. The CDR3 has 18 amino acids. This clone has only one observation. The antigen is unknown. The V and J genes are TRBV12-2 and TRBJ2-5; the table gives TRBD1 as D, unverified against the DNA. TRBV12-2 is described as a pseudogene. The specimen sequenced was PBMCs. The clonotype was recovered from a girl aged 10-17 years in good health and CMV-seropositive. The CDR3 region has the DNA TGTGCAAGTCGCTTAGCGATCCGACAGGGGGAGGAGGGGGAGACCCAGTACTTC. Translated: CASRLAIRQGEEGETQYF.